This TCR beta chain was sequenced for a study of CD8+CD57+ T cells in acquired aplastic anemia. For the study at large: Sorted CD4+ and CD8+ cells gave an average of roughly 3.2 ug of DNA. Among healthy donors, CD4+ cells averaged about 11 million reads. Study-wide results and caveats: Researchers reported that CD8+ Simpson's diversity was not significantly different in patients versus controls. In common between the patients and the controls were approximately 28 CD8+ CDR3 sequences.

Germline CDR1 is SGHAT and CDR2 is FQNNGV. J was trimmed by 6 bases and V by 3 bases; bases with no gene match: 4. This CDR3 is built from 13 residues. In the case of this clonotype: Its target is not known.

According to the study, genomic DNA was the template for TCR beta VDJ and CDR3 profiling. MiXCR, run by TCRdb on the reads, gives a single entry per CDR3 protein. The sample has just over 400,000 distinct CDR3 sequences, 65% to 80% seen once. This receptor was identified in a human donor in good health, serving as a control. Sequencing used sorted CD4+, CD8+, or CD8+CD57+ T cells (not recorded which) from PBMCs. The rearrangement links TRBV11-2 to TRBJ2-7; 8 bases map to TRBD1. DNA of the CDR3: TGTGCCAGCAGCTTCACACAGGGGGGCGAGCAGTACTTC. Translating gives CASSFTQGGEQYF.